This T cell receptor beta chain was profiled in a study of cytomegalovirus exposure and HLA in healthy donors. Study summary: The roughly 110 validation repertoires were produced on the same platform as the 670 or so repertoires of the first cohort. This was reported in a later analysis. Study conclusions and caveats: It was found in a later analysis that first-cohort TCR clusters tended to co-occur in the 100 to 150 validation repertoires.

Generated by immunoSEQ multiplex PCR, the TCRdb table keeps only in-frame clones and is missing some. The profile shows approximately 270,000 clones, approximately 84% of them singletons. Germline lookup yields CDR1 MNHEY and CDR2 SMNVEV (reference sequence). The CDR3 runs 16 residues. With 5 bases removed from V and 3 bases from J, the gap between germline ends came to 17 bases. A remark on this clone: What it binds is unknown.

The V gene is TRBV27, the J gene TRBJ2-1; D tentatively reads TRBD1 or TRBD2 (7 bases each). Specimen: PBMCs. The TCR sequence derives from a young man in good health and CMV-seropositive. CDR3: CASSPTRGGLYNEQFF. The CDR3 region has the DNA TGTGCCAGCAGTCCTACCAGGGGGGGCCTCTACAATGAGCAGTTCTTC.